This is a list of T cell receptor beta chains from one sample in a study of T cell changes during pregnancy in multiple sclerosis. Profiled with immunoSEQ multiplex PCR; TCRdb holds only in-frame clones, not every one. The sample has about 40,000 clones; 92% are singletons. Sample: CD8+ T cells from peripheral blood mononuclear cells, taken in the first trimester of pregnancy. Receptor source: a female donor with multiple sclerosis, enrolled in a pregnancy study. CDR3s leave out the opening cysteine and the closing phenylalanine or tryptophan.

j_call v_call cdr3_aa
TRBJ2-1 TRBV14 ASSLYAEAPYNEQF
TRBJ1-2 TRBV27 ASSLWGGAPLNYGYT
TRBJ2-1 TRBV19 ASSMDLGTRAYNEQF
TRBJ2-7 TRBV11-2 ASSLPGQGSSYEQY
TRBJ1-4 TRBV13 ASSLRRSEGENEKLF
TRBJ2-7 TRBV2 AVGSYEQY
TRBJ2-7 TRBV6-5 ASSYSGGQNEQY
TRBJ2-6 TRBV2 ASSEYWQERANVLT
TRBJ1-2 TRBV7-9 ASSSFDRVPRYT
TRBJ2-3 TRBV27 ASSELAGDEDTQY
TRBJ2-1 TRBV7-9 ASSLQQGAYNEQF
TRBJ2-3 TRBV2 ASSEAPGVGDTQY
TRBJ1-1 TRBV5-1 ASSELTGLNTEAF
TRBJ2-7 TRBV18 ASSPLRDSHEQY
TRBJ2-2 TRBV7-9 ASSSLAPGKTGELF
TRBJ1-5 TRBV6-6 ASSSGGYSNQPQH
TRBJ1-2 TRBV29-1 SVEAGTNYGYT
TRBJ2-7 TRBV4-1 ASSQTGINEQY
TRBJ1-1 TRBV7-9 ASSLDSLEAF
TRBJ1-4 TRBV10-2 ASSPDSFNEKLF
TRBJ2-1 TRBV13 ASSSSTQGNYNEQF
TRBJ1-2 TRBV9 ASSATGGTQGQLYGYT
TRBJ2-3 TRBV7-3 ASSPLAGEEWDTQY
TRBJ1-4 TRBV4-2 ASSQDTGTGGEKLF
TRBJ2-7 TRBV5-5 ASSTYDSDYEQY
TRBJ2-7 TRBV10-3 AINDGILPY
TRBJ1-3 TRBV15 ATSRGRYGTGNTIY
TRBJ1-5 TRBV10-2 ASSENRGGNQPQH
TRBJ2-3 TRBV23-1 ASSQSKGHSGETDTQY
TRBJ1-4 TRBV29-1 SASGWGGREGLF
TRBJ2-2 TRBV13 ASSTQTGGELF